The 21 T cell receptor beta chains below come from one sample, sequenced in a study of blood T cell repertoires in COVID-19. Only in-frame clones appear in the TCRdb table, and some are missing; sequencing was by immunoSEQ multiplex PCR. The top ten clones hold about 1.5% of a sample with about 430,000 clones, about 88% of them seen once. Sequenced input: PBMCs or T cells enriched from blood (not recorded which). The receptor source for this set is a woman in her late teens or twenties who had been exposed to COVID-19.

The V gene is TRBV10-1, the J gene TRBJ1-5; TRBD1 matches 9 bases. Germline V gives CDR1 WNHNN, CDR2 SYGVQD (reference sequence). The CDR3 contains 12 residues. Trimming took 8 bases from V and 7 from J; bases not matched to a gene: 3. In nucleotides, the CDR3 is TGCGCCAGCGGGACAGGGAACCAGCCCCAGCATTTT. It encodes CASGTGNQPQHF.

CDR3 region: CASSPQGQGTVEAFF. CDR3 bases: TGTGCCAGCTCACCACAGGGACAGGGGACCGTTGAAGCTTTCTTT. The rearrangement joins TRBV18 to TRBJ1-1; 10 bases match TRBD1. The V segment lost 1 base and the J segment 7 bases; nucleotides outside the gene matches: 6. CDR1 KGHSH and CDR2 LQKENI come from the germline V gene. The CDR3 consists of 15 residues.

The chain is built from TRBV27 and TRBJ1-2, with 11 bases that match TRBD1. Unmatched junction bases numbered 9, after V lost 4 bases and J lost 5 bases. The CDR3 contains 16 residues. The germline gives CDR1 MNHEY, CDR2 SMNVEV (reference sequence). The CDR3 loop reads CASSSPRTGGPYGYTF. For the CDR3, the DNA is TGTGCCAGCAGTTCACCACGGACAGGGGGCCCGTATGGCTACACCTTC.

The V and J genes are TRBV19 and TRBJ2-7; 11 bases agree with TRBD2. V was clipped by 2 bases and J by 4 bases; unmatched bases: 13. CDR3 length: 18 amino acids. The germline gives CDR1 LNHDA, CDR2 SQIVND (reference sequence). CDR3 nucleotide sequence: TGTGCCAGTAGTATAAGGCTAGCGGGAGGATCCTATCCTTACGAGCAGTACTTC. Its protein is CASSIRLAGGSYPYEQYF. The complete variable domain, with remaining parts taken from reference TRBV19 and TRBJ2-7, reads DGGITQSPKYLFRKEGQNVTLSCEQNLNHDAMYWYRQDPGQGLRLIYYSQIVNDFQKGDIAEGYSVSREKKESFPLTVTSAQKNPTAFYLCASSIRLAGGSYPYEQYFGPGTRLTVT.

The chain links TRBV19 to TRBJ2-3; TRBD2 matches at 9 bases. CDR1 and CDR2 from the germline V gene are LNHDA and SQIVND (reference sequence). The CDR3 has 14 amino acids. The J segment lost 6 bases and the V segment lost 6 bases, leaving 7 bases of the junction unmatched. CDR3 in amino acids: CASREAGGFDTQYF. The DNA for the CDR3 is TGTGCCAGTAGAGAAGCGGGAGGATTTGATACGCAGTATTTT.

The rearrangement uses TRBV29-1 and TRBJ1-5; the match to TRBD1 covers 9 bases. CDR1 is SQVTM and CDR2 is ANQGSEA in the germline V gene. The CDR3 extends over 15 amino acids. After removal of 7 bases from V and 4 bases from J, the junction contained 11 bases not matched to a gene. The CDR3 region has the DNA TGCAGCGCCACTCTGGACAGGGGAAGAAATCAGCCCCAGCATTTT. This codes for CSATLDRGRNQPQHF.

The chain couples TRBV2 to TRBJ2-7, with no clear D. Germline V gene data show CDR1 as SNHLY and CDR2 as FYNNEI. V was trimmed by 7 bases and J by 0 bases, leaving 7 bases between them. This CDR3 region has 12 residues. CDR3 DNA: TGTGCCAGCAACAGCAACTCCTACGAGCAGTACTTC. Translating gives CASNSNSYEQYF.

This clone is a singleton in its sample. Here the CDR3 reads CASSLGGGTGPAEQYF. In DNA, the CDR3 is TGTGCCAGCAGCTTAGGGGGAGGGACAGGGCCAGCCGAGCAGTACTTC. The rearrangement links TRBV7-2 to TRBJ2-7, with 9 bases aligning to TRBD1. This CDR3 region has 16 residues. J was trimmed by 6 bases and V by 1 base; bases with no gene match: 10. CDR1 SGHTA and CDR2 FQGNSA come from the germline V gene.

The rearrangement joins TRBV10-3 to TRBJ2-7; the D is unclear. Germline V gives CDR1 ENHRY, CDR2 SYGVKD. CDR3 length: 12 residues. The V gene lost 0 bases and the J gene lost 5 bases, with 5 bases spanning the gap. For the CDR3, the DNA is TGTGCCATCAGTGAGTCGTCTAACGAGCAGTACTTC. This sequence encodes CAISESSNEQYF.

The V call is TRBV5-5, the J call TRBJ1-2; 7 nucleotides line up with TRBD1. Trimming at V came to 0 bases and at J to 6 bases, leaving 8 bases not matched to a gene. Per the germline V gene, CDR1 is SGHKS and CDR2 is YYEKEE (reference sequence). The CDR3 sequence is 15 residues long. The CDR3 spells CASSLAPTGRDGYTF. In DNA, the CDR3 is TGTGCCAGCAGCTTGGCCCCGACAGGGCGAGATGGCTACACCTTC. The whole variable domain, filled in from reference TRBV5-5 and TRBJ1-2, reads DAGVTQSPTHLIKTRGQQVTLRCSPISGHKSVSWYQQVLGQGPQFIFQYYEKEERGRGNFPDRFSARQFPNYSSELNVNALLLGDSALYLCASSLAPTGRDGYTFGSGTRLTVV.

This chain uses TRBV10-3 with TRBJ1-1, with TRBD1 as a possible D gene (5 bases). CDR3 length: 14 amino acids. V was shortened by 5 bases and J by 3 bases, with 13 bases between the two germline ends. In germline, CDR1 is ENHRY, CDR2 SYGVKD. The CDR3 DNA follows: TGTGCCATCAGTCCCAAGGGGTACGACACTGAAGCTTTCTTT. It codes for CAISPKGYDTEAFF.

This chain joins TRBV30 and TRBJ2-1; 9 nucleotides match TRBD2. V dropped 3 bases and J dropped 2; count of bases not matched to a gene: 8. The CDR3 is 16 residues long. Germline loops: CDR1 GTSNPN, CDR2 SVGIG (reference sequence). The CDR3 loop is CAWSKMGTSPYNEQFF. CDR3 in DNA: TGTGCCTGGAGCAAAATGGGGACTAGCCCCTACAATGAGCAGTTCTTC.

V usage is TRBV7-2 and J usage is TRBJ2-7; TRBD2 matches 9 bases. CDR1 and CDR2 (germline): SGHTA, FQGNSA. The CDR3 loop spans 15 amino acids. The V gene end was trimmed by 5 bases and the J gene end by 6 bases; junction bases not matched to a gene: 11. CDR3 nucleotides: TGTGCCAGCAGCCAGGCCAGCGGGGGGTTGGGCGAGCAGTACTTC. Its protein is CASSQASGGLGEQYF.

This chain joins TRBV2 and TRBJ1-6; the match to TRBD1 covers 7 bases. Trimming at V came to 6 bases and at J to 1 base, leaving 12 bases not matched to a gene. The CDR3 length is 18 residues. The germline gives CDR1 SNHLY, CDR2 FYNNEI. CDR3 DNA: TGTGCCAGCAGCCTACGCCTCACAGGGGTGTCCTATAATTCACCCCTCCACTTT. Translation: CASSLRLTGVSYNSPLHF. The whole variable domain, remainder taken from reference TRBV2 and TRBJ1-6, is EPEVTQTPSHQVTQMGQEVILRCVPISNHLYFYWYRQILGQKVEFLVSFYNNEISEKSEIFDDQFSVERPDGSNFTLKIRSTKLEDSAMYFCASSLRLTGVSYNSPLHFGNGTRLTVT.

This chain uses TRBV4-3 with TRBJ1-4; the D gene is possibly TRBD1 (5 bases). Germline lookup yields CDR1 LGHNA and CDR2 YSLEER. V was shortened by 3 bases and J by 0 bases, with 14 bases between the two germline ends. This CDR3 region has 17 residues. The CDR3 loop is CASSQDRVGPTNEKLFF. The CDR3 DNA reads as TGCGCCAGCAGCCAGGACCGGGTGGGGCCAACTAATGAAAAACTGTTTTTT.

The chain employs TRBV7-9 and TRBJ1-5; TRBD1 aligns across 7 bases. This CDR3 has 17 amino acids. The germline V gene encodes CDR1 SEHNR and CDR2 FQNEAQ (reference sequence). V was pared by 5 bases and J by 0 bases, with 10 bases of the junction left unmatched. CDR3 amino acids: CASSQGDSPYSNQPQHF. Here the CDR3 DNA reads TGTGCCAGCAGCCAGGGGGACAGCCCTTATAGCAATCAGCCCCAGCATTTT.

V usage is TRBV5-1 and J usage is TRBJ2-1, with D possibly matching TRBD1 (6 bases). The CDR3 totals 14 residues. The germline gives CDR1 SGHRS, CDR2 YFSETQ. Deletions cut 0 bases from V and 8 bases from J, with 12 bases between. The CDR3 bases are TGCGCCAGCAGCTTGGCCCCAGGGGACCATGAGCAGTTCTTC. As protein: CASSLAPGDHEQFF.

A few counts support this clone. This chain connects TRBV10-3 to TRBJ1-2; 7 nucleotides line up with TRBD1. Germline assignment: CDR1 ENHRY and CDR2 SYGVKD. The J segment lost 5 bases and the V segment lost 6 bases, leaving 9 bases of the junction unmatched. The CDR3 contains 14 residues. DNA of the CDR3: TGTGCCATCAGCCCGGAGGGGGCCTTATATGGCTACACCTTC. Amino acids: CAISPEGALYGYTF.

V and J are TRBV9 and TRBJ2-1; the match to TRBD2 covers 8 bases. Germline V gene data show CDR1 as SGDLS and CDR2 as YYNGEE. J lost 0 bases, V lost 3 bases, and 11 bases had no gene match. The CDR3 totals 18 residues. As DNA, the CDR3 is TGTGCCAGCAGCGCAGATGCCAGCGGGGGCGTCTCCTACAATGAGCAGTTCTTC. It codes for CASSADASGGVSYNEQFF.

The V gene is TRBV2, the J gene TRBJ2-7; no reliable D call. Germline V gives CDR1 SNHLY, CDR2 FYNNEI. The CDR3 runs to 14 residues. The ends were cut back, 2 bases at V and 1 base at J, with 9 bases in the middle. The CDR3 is CASSEFRPSYEQYF. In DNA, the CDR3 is TGTGCCAGCAGTGAATTCAGGCCTTCCTACGAGCAGTACTTC.

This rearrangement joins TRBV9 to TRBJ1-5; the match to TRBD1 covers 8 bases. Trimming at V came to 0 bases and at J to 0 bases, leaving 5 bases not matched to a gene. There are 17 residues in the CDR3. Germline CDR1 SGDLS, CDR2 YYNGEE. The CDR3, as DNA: TGTGCCAGCAGCGTAGCCGGGACAGGAAATAGCAATCAGCCCCAGCATTTT. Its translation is CASSVAGTGNSNQPQHF.